Listed here is a single T cell receptor (beta chain). Its antigen is undetermined. This record comes from a study of cytomegalovirus exposure and HLA in healthy donors. Study information: Earlier, 110 million or so unique TCR beta sequences were recovered from around 200 million T cells by an analysis. Study-level points and caveats: A prior analysis recorded that most TCR beta V segments were productive about 90% or about 30% of the time. Later analysis showed most CMV-associated TCR beta chains appearing HLA-restricted. TCR beta sequences numbering 15,000 to 20,000 were associated with HLA alleles at 0.05 false discovery rate in a later analysis.

The CDR3 runs 14 residues. CDR1 is SGHTA, CDR2 FQGNSA, per germline. V was trimmed by 6 bases and J by 1 base, leaving 10 bases between them. Use of 60 Vbeta and 13 Jbeta primers characterized the PCR. This table comes from immunoSEQ multiplex PCR, and its TCRdb copy is limited to in-frame clones, with some not included. The sample lists over 150,000 clones, approximately 77% occurring once. Sequenced material: PBMCs. The origin of this receptor is a man between 50 and 59 years old in good health and CMV-seropositive. The rearrangement uses TRBV7-2 and TRBJ1-5, with a possible D match to TRBD1 (5 bases). The CDR3 DNA reads as TGTGCCAGCAGTCCACAGGAGAGCAATCAGCCCCAGCATTTT. Its protein is CASSPQESNQPQHF.